The clone carrying this T cell receptor (beta chain) has only a few counts. Antigen specificity is unknown. This entry belongs to a study of T cells in Graves' hyperthyroidism and ophthalmopathy. Points from the study as a whole: Ophthalmopathy could be told apart from stable hyperthyroidism with a 13 V-J model. Progression to ophthalmopathy was predicted a median of 6.5 months early.

Amplified regions were TCR beta CDR3 sequences from RNA transcripts. Primed by the HTBI set, a first-round RT-PCR was run on the TCR CDR3. One entry per CDR3 protein results from TCRdb running MiXCR on the multiplex PCR reads. The sample includes 300,000 to 350,000 distinct CDR3 sequences, around 13% of them seen just once. Material: blood. The receptor was isolated from a young woman with Graves' hyperthyroidism.

The CDR3 sequence is CASSWGDSPYNEQFF. CDR3 DNA: TGTGCCAGCAGTTGGGGGGACAGCCCTTACAATGAGCAGTTCTTC. This sequence joins TRBV6-2 or TRBV6-3 and TRBJ2-1; TRBD1 might be the D (7 bases). The CDR3 covers 15 residues. V lost 4 bases and J lost 4, with 14 bases in between. Germline V gene sequence: CDR1 MNHEY, CDR2 SVGEGT.